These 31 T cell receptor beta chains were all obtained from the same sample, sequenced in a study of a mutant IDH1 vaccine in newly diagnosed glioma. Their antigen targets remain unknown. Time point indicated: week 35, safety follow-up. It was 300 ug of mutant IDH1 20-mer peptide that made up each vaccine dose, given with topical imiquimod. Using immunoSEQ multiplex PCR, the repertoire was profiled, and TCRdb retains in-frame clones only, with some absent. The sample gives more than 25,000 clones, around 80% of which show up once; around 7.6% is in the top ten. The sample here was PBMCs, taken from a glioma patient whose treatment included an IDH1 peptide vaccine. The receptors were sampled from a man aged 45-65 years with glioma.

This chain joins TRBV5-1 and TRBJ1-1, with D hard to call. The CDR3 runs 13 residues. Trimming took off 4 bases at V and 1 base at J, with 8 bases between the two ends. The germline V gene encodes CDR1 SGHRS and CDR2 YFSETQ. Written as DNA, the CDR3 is TGCGCCAGCAGCGTTCCGGGGAACACTGAAGCTTTCTTT. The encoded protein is CASSVPGNTEAFF.

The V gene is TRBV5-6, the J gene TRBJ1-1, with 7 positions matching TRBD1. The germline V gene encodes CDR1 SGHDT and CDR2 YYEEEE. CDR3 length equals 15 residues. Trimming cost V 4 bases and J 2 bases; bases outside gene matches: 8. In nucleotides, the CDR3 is TGTGCCAGCAGCCAAGGGACAGTCACCAACACTGAAGCTTTCTTT. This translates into CASSQGTVTNTEAFF.

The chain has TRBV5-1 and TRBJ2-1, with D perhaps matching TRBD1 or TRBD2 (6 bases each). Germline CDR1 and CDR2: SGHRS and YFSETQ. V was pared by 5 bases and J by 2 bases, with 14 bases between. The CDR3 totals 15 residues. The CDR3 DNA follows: TGCGCCAGCAGTAGCGGCAGGGGACCCTACAATGAGCAGTTCTTC. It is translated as CASSSGRGPYNEQFF.

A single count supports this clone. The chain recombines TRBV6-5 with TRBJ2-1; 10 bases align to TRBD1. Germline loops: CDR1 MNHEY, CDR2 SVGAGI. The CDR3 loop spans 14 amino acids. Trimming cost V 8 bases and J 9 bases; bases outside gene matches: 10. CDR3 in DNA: TGTGCCAGCTCTCGGACAGGGGGGCCTAGTGAGCAGTTCTTC. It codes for CASSRTGGPSEQFF.

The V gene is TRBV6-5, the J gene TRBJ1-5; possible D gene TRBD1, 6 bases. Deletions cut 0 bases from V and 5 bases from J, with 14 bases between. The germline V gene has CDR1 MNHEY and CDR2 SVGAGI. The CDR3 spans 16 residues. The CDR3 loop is CASSYSAGGFDQPQHF. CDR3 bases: TGTGCCAGCAGTTACTCTGCTGGGGGCTTCGATCAGCCCCAGCATTTT.

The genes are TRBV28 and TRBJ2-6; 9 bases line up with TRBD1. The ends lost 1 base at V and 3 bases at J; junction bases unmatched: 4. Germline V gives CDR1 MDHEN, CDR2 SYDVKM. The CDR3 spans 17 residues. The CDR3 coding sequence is TGTGCCAGCAGTTTATTGGGACAGGGTCTTGGGGCCAACGTCCTGACTTTC. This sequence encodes CASSLLGQGLGANVLTF.

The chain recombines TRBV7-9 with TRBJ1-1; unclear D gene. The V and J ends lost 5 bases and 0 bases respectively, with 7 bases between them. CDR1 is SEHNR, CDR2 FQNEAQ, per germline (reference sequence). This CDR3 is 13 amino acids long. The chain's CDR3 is CASSLDMNTEAFF. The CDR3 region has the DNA TGTGCCAGCAGCCTCGACATGAACACTGAAGCTTTCTTT.

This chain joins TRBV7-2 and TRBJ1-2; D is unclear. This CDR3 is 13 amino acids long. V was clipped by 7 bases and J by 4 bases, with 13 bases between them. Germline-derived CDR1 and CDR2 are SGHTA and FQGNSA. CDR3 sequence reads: CASTLASAYGYTF. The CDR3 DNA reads TGTGCCAGCACCCTAGCAAGCGCCTATGGCTACACCTTC. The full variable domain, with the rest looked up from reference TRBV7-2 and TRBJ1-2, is GAGVSQSPSNKVTEKGKDVELRCDPISGHTALYWYRQSLGQGLEFLIYFQGNSAPDKSGLPSDRFSAERTGGSVSTLTIQRTQQEDSAVYLCASTLASAYGYTFGSGTRLTVV.

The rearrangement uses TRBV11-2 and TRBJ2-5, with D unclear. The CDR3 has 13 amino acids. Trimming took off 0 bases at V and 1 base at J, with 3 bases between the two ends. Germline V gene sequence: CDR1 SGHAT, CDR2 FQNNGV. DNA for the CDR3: TGTGCCAGCAGCTTAGAGCCCCAAGAGACCCAGTACTTC. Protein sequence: CASSLEPQETQYF.

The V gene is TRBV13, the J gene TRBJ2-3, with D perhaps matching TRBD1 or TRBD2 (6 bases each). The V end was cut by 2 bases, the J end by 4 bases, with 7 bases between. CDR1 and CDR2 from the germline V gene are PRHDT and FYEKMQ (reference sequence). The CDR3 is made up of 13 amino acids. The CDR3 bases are TGTGCCAGCAGCTTAAGGGGGGCAGATACGCAGTATTTT. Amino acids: CASSLRGADTQYF.

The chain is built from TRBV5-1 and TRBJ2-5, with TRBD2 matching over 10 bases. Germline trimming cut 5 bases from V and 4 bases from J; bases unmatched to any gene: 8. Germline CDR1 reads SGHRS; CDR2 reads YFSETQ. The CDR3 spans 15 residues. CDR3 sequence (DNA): TGCGCCAGCAGTTCTAGCGGGGGAGGTGGAGAGACCCAGTACTTC. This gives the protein CASSSSGGGGETQYF.

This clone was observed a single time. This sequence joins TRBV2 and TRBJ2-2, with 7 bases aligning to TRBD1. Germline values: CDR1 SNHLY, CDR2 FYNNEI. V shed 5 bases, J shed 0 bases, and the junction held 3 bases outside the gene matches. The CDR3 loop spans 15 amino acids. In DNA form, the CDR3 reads TGTGCCAGCAGTTACAGGGGCGCGAACACCGGGGAGCTGTTTTTT. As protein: CASSYRGANTGELFF.

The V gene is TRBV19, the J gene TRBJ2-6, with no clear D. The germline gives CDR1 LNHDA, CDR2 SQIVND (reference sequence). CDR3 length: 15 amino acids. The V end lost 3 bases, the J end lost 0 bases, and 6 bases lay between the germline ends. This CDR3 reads CASSISSSGANVLTF. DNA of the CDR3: TGTGCCAGTAGTATTAGCAGCTCTGGGGCCAACGTCCTGACTTTC.

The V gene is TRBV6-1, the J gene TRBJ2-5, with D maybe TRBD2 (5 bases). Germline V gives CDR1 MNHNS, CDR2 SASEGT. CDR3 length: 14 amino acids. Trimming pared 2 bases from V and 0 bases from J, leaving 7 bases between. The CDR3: CASSEWRNQETQYF. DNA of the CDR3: TGTGCCAGCAGTGAATGGAGGAACCAAGAGACCCAGTACTTC.

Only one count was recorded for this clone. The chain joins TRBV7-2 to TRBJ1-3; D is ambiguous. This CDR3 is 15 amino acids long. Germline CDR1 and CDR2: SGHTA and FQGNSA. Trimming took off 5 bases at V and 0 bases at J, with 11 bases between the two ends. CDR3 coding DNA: TGTGCCAGCAGCCCATTCGACGGCTCTGGAAACACCATATATTTT. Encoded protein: CASSPFDGSGNTIYF.

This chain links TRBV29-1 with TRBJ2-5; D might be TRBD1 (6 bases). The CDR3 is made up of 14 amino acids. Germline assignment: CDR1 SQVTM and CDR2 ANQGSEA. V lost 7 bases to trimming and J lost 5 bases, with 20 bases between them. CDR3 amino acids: CSAGRVGAVETQYF. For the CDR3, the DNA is TGCAGCGCTGGACGTGTGGGGGCGGTGGAGACCCAGTACTTC.

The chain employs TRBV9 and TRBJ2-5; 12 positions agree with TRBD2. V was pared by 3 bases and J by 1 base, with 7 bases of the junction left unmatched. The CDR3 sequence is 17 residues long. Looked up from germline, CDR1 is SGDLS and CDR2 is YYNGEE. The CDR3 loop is CASSETTSGGFQETQYF. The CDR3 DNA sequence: TGTGCCAGCAGCGAGACGACTAGCGGGGGCTTCCAAGAGACCCAGTACTTC.

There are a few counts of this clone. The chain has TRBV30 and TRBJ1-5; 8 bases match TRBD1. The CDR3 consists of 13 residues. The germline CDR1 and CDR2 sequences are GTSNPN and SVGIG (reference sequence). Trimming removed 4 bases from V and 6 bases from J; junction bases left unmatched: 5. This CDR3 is CAWKGTGGQPQHF. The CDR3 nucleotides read TGTGCCTGGAAGGGGACAGGAGGTCAGCCCCAGCATTTT.

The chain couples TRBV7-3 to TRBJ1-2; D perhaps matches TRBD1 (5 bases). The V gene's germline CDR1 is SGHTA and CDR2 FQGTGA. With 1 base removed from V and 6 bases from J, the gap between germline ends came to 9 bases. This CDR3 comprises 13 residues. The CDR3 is CASSLKGGDGYTF. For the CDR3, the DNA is TGTGCCAGCAGCTTAAAGGGAGGGGATGGCTACACCTTC.

The CDR3: CASSPSYNEQFF. CDR3 bases: TGTGCCAGCAGCCCTTCCTACAATGAGCAGTTCTTC. The chain uses TRBV7-9 and TRBJ2-1; D is unresolved. Trimming removed 5 bases at V and 1 base at J, with 3 bases between. The CDR3 is 12 residues long. Germline V gives CDR1 SEHNR, CDR2 FQNEAQ (reference sequence).

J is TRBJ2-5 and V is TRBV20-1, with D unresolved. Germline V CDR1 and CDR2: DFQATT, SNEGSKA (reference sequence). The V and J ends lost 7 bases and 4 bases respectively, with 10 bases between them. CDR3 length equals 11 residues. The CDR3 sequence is CSDRRVETQYF. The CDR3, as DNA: TGCAGTGATCGGCGAGTAGAGACCCAGTACTTC.

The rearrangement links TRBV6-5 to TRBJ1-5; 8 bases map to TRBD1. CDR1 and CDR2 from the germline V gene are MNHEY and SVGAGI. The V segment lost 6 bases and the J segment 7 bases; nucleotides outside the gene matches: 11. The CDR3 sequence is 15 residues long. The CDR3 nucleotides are TGTGCCAGCAGACCCAGACAGGGGCTAGGCCAGCCCCAGCATTTT. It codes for CASRPRQGLGQPQHF.

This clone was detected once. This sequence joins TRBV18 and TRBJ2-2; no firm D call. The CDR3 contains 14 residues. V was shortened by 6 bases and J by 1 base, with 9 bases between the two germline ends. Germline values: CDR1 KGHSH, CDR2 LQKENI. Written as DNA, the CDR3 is TGTGCCAGCTCCAGTATCGGGAACACCGGGGAGCTGTTTTTT. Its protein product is CASSSIGNTGELFF.

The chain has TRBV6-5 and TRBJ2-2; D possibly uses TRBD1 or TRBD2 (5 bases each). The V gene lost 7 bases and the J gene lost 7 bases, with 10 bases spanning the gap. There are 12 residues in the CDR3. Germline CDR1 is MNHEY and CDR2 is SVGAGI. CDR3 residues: CASTSRDGELFF. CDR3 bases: TGTGCCAGCACTAGCAGGGACGGGGAGCTGTTTTTT.

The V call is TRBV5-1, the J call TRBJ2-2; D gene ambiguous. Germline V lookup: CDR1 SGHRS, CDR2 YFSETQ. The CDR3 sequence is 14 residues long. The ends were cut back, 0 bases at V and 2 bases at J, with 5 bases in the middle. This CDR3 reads CASSLDANTGELFF. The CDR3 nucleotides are TGCGCCAGCAGCTTGGACGCTAACACCGGGGAGCTGTTTTTT.

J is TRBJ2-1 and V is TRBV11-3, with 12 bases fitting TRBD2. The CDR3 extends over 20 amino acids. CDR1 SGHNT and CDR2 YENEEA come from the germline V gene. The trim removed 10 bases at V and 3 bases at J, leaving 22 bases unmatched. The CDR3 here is CATTGASGGVYPRDYNEQFF. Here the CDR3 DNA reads TGTGCCACCACAGGGGCTAGCGGGGGGGTCTACCCTCGGGACTACAATGAGCAGTTCTTC.

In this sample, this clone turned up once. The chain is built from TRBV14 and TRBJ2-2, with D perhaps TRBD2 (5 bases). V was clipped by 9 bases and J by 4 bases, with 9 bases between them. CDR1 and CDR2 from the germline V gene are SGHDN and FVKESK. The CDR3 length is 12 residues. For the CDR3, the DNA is TGTGCCAGAACACGGGGCACCGGGGAGCTGTTTTTT. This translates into CARTRGTGELFF.

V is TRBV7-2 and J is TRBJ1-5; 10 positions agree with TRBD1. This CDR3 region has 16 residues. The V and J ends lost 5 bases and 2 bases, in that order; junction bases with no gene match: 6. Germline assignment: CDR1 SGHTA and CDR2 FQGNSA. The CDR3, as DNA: TGTGCCAGCAGCCGCTCCGGGACAGGGGGCAATCAGCCCCAGCATTTT. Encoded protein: CASSRSGTGGNQPQHF.

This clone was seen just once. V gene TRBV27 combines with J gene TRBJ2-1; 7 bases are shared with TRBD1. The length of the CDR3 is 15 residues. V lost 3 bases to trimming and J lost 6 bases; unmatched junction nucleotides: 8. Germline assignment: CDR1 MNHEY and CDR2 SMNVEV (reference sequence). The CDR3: CASSFSGTAINEQFF. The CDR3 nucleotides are TGTGCCAGCAGTTTTTCCGGGACAGCTATCAATGAGCAGTTCTTC.

CDR3 in amino acids: CASSPRRDAVQETQYF. In nucleotides, the CDR3 is TGTGCCAGCTCACCGAGGAGGGACGCGGTTCAAGAGACCCAGTACTTC. The chain couples TRBV18 to TRBJ2-5; tentative D call: TRBD2 (6 bases). Between the trimmed V and J ends, which lost 3 bases and 2 bases, there was a span of 16 bases. The CDR3 is made up of 16 amino acids. CDR1 KGHSH and CDR2 LQKENI come from the germline V gene.

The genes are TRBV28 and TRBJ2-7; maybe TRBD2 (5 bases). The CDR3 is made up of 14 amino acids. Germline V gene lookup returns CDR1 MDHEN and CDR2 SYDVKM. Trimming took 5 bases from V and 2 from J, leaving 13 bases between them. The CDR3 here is CASSPRGGAYEQYF. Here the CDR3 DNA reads TGTGCCAGCAGTCCCCGTGGAGGAGCCTACGAGCAGTACTTC. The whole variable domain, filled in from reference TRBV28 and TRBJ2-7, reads DVKVTQSSRYLVKRTGEKVFLECVQDMDHENMFWYRQDPGLGLRLIYFSYDVKMKEKGDIPEGYSVSREKKERFSLILESASTNQTSMYLCASSPRGGAYEQYFGPGTRLTVT.